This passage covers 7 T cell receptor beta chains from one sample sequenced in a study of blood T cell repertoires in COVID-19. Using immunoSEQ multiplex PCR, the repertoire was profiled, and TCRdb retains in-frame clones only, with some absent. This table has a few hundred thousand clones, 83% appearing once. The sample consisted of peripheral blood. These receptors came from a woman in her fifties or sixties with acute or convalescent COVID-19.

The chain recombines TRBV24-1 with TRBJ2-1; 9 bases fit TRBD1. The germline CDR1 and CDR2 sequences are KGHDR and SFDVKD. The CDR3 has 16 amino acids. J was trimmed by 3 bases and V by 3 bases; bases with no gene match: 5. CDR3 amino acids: CATSDPRDRDYNEQFF. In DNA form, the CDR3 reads TGTGCCACCAGTGATCCCCGGGACAGGGACTACAATGAGCAGTTCTTC.

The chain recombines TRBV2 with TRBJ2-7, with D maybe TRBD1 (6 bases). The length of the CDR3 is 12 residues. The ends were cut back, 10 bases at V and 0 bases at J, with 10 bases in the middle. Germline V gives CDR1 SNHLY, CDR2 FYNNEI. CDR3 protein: CANGQTSYEQYF. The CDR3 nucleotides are TGTGCCAACGGACAGACCTCCTACGAGCAGTACTTC.

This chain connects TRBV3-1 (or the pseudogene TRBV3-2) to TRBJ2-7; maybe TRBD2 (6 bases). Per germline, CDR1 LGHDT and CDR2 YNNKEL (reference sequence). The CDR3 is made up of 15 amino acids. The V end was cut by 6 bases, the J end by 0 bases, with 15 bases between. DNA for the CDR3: TGTGCCAGCAGACCCCCGGGGACTGCCTCCTACGAGCAGTACGTC. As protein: CASRPPGTASYEQYV.

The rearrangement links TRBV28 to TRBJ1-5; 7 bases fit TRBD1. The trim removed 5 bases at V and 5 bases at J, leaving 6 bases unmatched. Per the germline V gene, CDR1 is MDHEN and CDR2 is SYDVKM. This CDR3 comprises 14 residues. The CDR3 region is CASSGWTGYQPQHF. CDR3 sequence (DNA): TGTGCCAGCAGTGGCTGGACAGGATATCAGCCCCAGCATTTT.

The CDR3 DNA reads as TGTGCCAGTAGACCCAAGGGAGGGAGGAGCACTGAAGCTTTCTTT. Translated, it gives CASRPKGGRSTEAFF. The V call is TRBV19, the J call TRBJ1-1, with unresolved D. Trimming took 6 bases from V and 4 from J, leaving 18 bases between them. Germline V gene sequence: CDR1 LNHDA, CDR2 SQIVND (reference sequence). The CDR3 consists of 15 residues.

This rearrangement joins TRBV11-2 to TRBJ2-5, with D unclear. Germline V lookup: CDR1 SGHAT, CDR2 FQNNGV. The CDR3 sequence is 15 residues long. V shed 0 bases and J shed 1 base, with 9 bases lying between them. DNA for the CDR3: TGTGCCAGCAGCTTAGAGGGCAGAGCCCAAGAGACCCAGTACTTC. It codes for CASSLEGRAQETQYF.

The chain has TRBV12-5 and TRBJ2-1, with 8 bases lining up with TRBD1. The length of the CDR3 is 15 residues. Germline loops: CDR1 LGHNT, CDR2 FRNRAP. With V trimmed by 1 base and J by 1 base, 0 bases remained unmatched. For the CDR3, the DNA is TGTGCTAGTGGTTTGGGACAGGGGTCCTACAATGAGCAGTTCTTC. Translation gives CASGLGQGSYNEQFF.